Each of the 13 T cell receptor beta chains below was sequenced from the same sample in a study of cytomegalovirus exposure and HLA in healthy donors. The data were produced by immunoSEQ multiplex PCR, yet TCRdb's version contains in-frame clones alone and is incomplete. The sample lists about 240,000 clones, more than 75% seen once, with 2.5% to 3% in the top ten. Specimen: PBMCs. The receptor set was obtained from a man between 18 and 29 years old in good health and CMV-seronegative.

As for this clone: This CDR3 fails to terminate in the conserved phenylalanine or tryptophan, so it likely reflects a read error. The limits of the CDR3 on the DNA are not certain, so only TCRdb's listed CDR3 is given. The CDR3 loop reads CASSSRLAGGG. The rearrangement joins TRBV7-9 to TRBJ2-3; the table's TRBD2 call for D was not verified on the DNA. Germline V gene sequence: CDR1 SEHNR, CDR2 FQNEAQ (reference sequence). From its first to its last residue, the CDR3 has 11 amino acids.

The chain couples TRBV6-1 to TRBJ2-4; D is unresolved. There are 16 residues in the CDR3. The V end was cut by 1 base, the J end by 7 bases, with 17 bases between. Germline assignment: CDR1 MNHNS and CDR2 SASEGT. CDR3 region: CASSEGWSQSWNIQYF. CDR3 coding DNA: TGTGCCAGCAGTGAAGGGTGGAGTCAAAGCTGGAACATTCAGTACTTC.

The gene calls are TRBV11-2 and TRBJ1-2; D gene ambiguous. Germline CDR1 and CDR2: SGHAT and FQNNGV. The CDR3 length is 12 residues. Trimming took off 6 bases at V and 5 bases at J, with 10 bases between the two ends. DNA of the CDR3: TGTGCCAGCAGTTCAAACATATATGGCTACACCTTC. This codes for CASSSNIYGYTF.

This chain joins TRBV9 and TRBJ1-2; tentative D call: TRBD1 (6 bases). Germline V gene data show CDR1 as SGDLS and CDR2 as YYNGEE. Trimming pared 3 bases from V and 6 bases from J, leaving 18 bases between. CDR3 length: 15 amino acids. The chain's CDR3 is CASSGPPGGADGYTF. The CDR3 DNA sequence: TGTGCCAGCAGCGGCCCTCCGGGGGGCGCGGATGGCTACACCTTC.

This chain connects TRBV7-2 to TRBJ2-1; perhaps TRBD2 as D (6 bases). Germline V gives CDR1 SGHTA, CDR2 FQGNSA. Trimming cost V 1 base and J 5 bases, with 18 bases left between them. This CDR3 contains 17 residues. The CDR3 protein is CASSLVETRGTNNEQFF. The CDR3 coding sequence is TGTGCCAGCAGCTTAGTGGAGACTAGGGGCACCAACAATGAGCAGTTCTTC.

The chain employs TRBV5-8 and TRBJ2-5; weak D call: TRBD1 (5 bases). CDR3 length equals 11 residues. Germline V gives CDR1 SGHTS, CDR2 YDEGEE. Trimming pared 10 bases from V and 5 bases from J, leaving 12 bases between. CDR3 sequence: CAGQGWETQYF. For the CDR3, the DNA is TGTGCCGGCCAGGGCTGGGAGACCCAGTACTTC.

The V call is TRBV7-2, the J call TRBJ1-2, with 9 bases matching TRBD1. The CDR3 is 15 residues long. After removal of 2 bases from V and 5 bases from J, the junction contained 6 bases not matched to a gene. Germline V gives CDR1 SGHTA, CDR2 FQGNSA. The CDR3 nucleotides read TGTGCCAGCAGCTTATACGCCGGGACAGGGTATGGCTACACCTTC. This encodes CASSLYAGTGYGYTF.

V and J are TRBV6-4 and TRBJ1-6; D not certain. CDR3 length equals 15 residues. Trimming removed 5 bases at V and 7 bases at J, with 15 bases between. Germline V gives CDR1 MRHNA, CDR2 SNTAGT. CDR3 sequence reads: CASSSVPGANSPLHF. DNA of the CDR3: TGTGCCAGCAGTTCCGTACCGGGAGCCAATTCACCCCTCCACTTT.

The chain couples TRBV7-2 to TRBJ2-1, with 9 positions matching TRBD1. This CDR3 is 14 amino acids long. V lost 4 bases and J lost 10; bases outside the gene matches: 8. Per the germline V gene, CDR1 is SGHTA and CDR2 is FQGNSA. CDR3 bases: TGTGCCAGCAGCTCGGGACAGGGTGACGGCGAGCAGTTCTTC. Translating it yields CASSSGQGDGEQFF.

J is TRBJ1-5 and V is TRBV5-8; 8 bases map to TRBD1. Germline-derived CDR1 and CDR2 are SGHTS and YDEGEE. V trimming: 5 bases; J trimming: 0 bases; junction bases outside the gene matches: 1. The CDR3 extends over 14 amino acids. CDR3 region: CASRQGVSNQPQHF. The CDR3 nucleotides read TGTGCCAGCAGACAGGGGGTTAGCAATCAGCCCCAGCATTTT. The whole variable domain, filled in from reference TRBV5-8 and TRBJ1-5, reads EAGVTQSPTHLIKTRGQQATLRCSPISGHTSVYWYQQALGLGLQFLLWYDEGEERNRGNFPPRFSGRQFPNYSSELNVNALELEDSALYLCASRQGVSNQPQHFGDGTRLSIL.

For this clone: At the DNA level, this CDR3 is encoded by other sequences in the same sample as well. The chain has TRBV27 and TRBJ2-1; 7 positions match TRBD2. Trimming removed 8 bases from V and 7 bases from J; junction bases left unmatched: 2. The CDR3 spans 11 residues. In germline, CDR1 is MNHEY, CDR2 SMNVEV (reference sequence). The CDR3 nucleotides are TGTGCCAGCTCCGGGGGGAATGAGCAGTTCTTC. This codes for CASSGGNEQFF.

This clone was observed a single time. V usage is TRBV7-9 and J usage is TRBJ2-7, with a tentative D call TRBD2 (5 bases). There are 12 residues in the CDR3. The V end lost 3 bases, the J end lost 6 bases, and 9 bases lay between the germline ends. Germline values: CDR1 SEHNR, CDR2 FQNEAQ (reference sequence). CDR3 protein: CASSFWESEQYF. The DNA of the CDR3 is TGTGCCAGCAGCTTTTGGGAGTCCGAGCAGTACTTC.

The chain couples TRBV28 to TRBJ1-2; a weak D match, TRBD1 (5 bases). Trimming stripped 2 bases from V and 7 bases from J, with 11 bases between. CDR3 length: 13 amino acids. Per germline, CDR1 MDHEN and CDR2 SYDVKM. The DNA of the CDR3 is TGTGCCAGCAGTTTAGGGCAGGGAGGTGGCTACACCTTC. Translating gives CASSLGQGGGYTF.